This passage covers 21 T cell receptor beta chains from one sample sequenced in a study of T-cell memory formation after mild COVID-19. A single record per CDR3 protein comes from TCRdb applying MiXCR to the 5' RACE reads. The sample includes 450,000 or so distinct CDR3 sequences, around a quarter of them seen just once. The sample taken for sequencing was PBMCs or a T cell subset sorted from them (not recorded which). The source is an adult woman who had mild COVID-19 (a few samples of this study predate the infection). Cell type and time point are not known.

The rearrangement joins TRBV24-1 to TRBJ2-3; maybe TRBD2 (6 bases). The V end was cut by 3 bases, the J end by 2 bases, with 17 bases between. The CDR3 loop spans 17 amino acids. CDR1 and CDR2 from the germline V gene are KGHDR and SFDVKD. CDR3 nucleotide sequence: TGTGCCACCAGTGATCCTACACTTGGCGGGGACACAGATACGCAGTATTTT. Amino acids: CATSDPTLGGDTDTQYF.

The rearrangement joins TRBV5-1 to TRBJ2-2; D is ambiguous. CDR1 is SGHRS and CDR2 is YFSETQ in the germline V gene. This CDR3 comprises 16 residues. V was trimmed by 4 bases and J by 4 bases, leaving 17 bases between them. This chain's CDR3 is CASSPSGRQSTGELFF. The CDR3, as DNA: TGCGCCAGCAGCCCGTCCGGGCGTCAGTCCACCGGGGAGCTGTTTTTT.

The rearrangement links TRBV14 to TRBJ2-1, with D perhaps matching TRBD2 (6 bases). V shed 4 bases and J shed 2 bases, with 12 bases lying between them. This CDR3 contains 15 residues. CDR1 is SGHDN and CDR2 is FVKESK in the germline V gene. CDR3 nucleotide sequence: TGTGCCAGCAGCCCGACCGGGGGTACCTACAATGAGCAGTTCTTC. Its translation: CASSPTGGTYNEQFF.

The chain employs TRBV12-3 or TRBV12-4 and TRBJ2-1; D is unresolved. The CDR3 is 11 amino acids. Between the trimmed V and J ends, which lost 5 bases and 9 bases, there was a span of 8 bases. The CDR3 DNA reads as TGTGCCAGCAGTCTAGTGGTTGAGCAGTTCTTC. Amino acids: CASSLVVEQFF.

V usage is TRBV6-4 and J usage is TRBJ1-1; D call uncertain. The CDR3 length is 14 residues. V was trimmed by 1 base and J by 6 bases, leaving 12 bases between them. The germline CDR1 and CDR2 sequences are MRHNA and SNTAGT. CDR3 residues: CASSDYIRVSEAFF. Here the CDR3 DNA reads TGTGCCAGCAGTGACTATATCCGAGTTTCTGAAGCTTTCTTT.

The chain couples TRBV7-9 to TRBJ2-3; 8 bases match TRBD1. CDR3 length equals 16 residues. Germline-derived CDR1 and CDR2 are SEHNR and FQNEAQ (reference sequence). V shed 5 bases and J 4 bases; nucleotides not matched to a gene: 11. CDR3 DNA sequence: TGTGCCAGCAGCCTCCGACAGGGGACCGTTGCAGATACGCAGTATTTT. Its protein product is CASSLRQGTVADTQYF.

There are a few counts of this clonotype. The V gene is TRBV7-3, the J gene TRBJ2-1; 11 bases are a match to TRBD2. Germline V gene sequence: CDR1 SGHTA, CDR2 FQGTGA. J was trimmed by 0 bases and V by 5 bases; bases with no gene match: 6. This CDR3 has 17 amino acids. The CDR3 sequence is CASSQELAGDSYNEQFF. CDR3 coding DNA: TGTGCCAGCAGCCAAGAACTAGCGGGAGACTCCTACAATGAGCAGTTCTTC.

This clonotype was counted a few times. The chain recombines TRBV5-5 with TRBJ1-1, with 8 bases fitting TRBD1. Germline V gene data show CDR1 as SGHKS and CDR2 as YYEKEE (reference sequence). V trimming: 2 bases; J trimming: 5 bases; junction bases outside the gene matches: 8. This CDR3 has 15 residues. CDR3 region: CASSLLLQGVTEAFF. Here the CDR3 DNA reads TGTGCCAGCAGCTTACTCTTACAGGGGGTGACTGAAGCTTTCTTT.

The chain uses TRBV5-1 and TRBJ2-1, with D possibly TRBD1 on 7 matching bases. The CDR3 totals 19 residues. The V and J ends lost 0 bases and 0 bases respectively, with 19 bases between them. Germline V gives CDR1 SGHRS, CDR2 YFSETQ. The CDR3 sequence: CASSLVGGGTASSYNEQFF. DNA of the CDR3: TGCGCCAGCAGCTTGGTAGGTGGGGGGACAGCAAGCTCCTACAATGAGCAGTTCTTC.

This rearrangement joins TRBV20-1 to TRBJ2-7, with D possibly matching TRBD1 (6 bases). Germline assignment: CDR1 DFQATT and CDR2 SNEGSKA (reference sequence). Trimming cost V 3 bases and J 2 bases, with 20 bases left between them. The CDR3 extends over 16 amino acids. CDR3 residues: CSARLPPGHYTYEQYF. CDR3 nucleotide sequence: TGCAGTGCTAGGTTGCCCCCGGGACATTATACCTACGAGCAGTACTTC.

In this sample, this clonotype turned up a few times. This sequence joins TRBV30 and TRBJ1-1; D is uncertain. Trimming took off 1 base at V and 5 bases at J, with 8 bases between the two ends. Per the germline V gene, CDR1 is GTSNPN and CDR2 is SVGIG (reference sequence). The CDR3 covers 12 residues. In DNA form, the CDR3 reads TGTGCCTGGAGTGGGACCTGGACTGAAGCTTTCTTT. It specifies CAWSGTWTEAFF.

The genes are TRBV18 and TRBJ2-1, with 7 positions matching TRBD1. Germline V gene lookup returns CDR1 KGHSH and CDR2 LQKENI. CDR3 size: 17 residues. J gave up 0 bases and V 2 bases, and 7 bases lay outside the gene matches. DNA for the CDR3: TGTGCCAGCTCACCAGGATTAGGGGGCTCCTCCTACAATGAGCAGTTCTTC. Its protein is CASSPGLGGSSYNEQFF. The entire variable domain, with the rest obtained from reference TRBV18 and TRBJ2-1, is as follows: NAGVMQNPRHLVRRRGQEARLRCSPMKGHSHVYWYRQLPEEGLKFMVYLQKENIIDESGMPKERFSAEFPKEGPSILRIQQVVRGDSAAYFCASSPGLGGSSYNEQFFGPGTRLTVL.

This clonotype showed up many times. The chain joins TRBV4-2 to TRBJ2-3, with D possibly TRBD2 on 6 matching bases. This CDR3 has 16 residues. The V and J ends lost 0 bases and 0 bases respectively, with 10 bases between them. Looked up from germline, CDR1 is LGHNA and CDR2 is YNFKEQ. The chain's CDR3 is CASSQDWGTSTDTQYF. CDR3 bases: TGTGCCAGCAGCCAAGATTGGGGGACTAGCACAGATACGCAGTATTTT.

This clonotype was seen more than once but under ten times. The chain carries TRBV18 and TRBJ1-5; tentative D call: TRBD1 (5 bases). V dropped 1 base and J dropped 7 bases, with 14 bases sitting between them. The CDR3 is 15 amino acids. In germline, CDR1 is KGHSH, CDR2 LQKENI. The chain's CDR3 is CASSPLGGVRQPQHF. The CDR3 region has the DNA TGTGCCAGCTCACCACTCGGAGGGGTGCGACAGCCCCAGCATTTT.

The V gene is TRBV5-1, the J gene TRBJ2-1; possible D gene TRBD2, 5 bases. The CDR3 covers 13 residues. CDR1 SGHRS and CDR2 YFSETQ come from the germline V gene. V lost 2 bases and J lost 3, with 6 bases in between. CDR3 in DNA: TGCGCCAGCAGCTTTACTAGCTACAATGAGCAGTTCTTC. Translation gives CASSFTSYNEQFF.

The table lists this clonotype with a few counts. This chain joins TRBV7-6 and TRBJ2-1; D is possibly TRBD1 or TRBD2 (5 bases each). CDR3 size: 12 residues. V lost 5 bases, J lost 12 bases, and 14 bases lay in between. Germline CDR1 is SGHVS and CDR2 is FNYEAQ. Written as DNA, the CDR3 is TGTGCCAGCAGCCCCCTGAGGGGAGTGCAGTTCTTC. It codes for CASSPLRGVQFF.

CDR3 in DNA: TGCAGTGCCAGTCAGGGAGGGGGCACAGATACGCAGTATTTT. This codes for CSASQGGGTDTQYF. The gene calls are TRBV20-1 and TRBJ2-3; TRBD2 aligns across 7 bases. Germline V gene sequence: CDR1 DFQATT, CDR2 SNEGSKA (reference sequence). CDR3 length: 14 amino acids. The ends lost 6 bases at V and 1 base at J; junction bases unmatched: 7.

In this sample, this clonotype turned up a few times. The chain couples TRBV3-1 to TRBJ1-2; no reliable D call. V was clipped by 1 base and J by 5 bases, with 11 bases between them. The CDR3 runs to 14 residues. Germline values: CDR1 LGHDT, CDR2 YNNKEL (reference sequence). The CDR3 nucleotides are TGTGCCAGCAGCCAAGGCTCAGACACATATGGCTACACCTTC. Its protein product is CASSQGSDTYGYTF.

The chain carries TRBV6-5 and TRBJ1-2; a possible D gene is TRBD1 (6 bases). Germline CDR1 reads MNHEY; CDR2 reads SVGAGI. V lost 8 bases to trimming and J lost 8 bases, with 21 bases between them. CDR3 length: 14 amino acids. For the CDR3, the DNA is TGTGCCAGCGGGGAACAGGGATCCTTGGGGGGCTACACCTTC. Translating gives CASGEQGSLGGYTF.

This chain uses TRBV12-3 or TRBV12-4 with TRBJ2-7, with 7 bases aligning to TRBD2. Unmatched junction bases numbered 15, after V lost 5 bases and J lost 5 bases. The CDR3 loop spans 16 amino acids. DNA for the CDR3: TGTGCCAGCAGTCAATTGGGGAGGGAGGGCCATCACGAGCAGTACTTC. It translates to CASSQLGREGHHEQYF.

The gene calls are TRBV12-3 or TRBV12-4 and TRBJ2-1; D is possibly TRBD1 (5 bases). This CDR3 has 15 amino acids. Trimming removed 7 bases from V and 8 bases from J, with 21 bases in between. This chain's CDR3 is CASIMQGLLRDEQFF. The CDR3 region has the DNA TGTGCCAGCATCATGCAGGGCCTGCTTCGCGATGAGCAGTTCTTC.